This T cell receptor beta chain was retrieved from a study of tissue T cells after allogeneic stem cell transplantation. General study points: Within patients, tissue anatomy strongly shaped TCR repertoire composition. Alloreactivity or antigen specificity of tissue TCRs was not determined; some clones might be host cells. Few T cell clones were shared across patients, but motif clusters showed tissue-specific shared signatures.

The protocol was immunoSEQ multiplex PCR, while the TCRdb copy is restricted to in-frame clones and leaves out a portion. The sample consists of roughly 7,700 clones, approximately 40% of them appearing once. The CDR3 loop spans 13 amino acids. Germline CDR1 is KGHTA and CDR2 is FQNQQP. This clone counts as medium-sized. Its antigen is as yet unknown. Genes and germline are mouse. The CDR3 end lies 1 residue beyond the end of the read and is filled in from the germline J gene. Time point here: mouse harvest day 14 after allogeneic transplant. Mouse grafts combined 10^7 T-cell-depleted bone marrow cells with 10^6 splenic CD5+ T cells. Mice had MHC-mismatched B6 into BALB/c GVHD, sampled day 7 or 14.

The receptor was isolated from a female BALB/c mouse given C57BL/6 T cells with graft-versus-host disease after an allogeneic hematopoietic cell transplant. The sequenced sample consisted of skin. The chain uses TRBV23 and TRBJ2-4; the DNA was not compared with TRBD1, the D call given in the table. Partial CDR3 DNA: TGCTCCAGCAGTTCGGACACTAAAAACACCTTGTAC. This codes for CSSSSDTKNTLY. The complete CDR3 protein is CSSSSDTKNTLYF.